These 30 T cell receptor beta chains came from one sample sequenced in a study of neurological immune-mediated disorders (dated by TCRdb to about 2019). The library was prepared using 5' RACE. The sequencing machine was an Illumina HiSeq 2500. TCRdb applied fastp at Q25 and MiXCR to the public reads, then kept only in-frame beta chains. Entries are consolidated by CDR3 protein sequence, retaining the most common genes and DNA. The sample has about 60,000 distinct CDR3 sequences on record, about 3.3% of them singletons. Approximately 7% of the sample rests with the top ten. The sequencing input was PBMCs. Receptors were obtained from a woman aged 60-75 years with multiple sclerosis.

This clonotype was observed at least ten times. The V gene is TRBV2, the J gene TRBJ2-2, with 7 bases identical to TRBD2. The germline V gene has CDR1 SNHLY and CDR2 FYNNEI. Germline trimming cut 6 bases from V and 5 bases from J; bases unmatched to any gene: 9. The CDR3 sequence is 15 residues long. The CDR3 reads CASRDTAGPTGELFF. Here the CDR3 DNA reads TGTGCCAGCAGAGACACAGCGGGGCCGACCGGGGAGCTGTTTTTT.

This clonotype has at least ten counts. The gene calls are TRBV5-5 and TRBJ2-7; 14 bases map to TRBD2. CDR1 SGHKS and CDR2 YYEKEE come from the germline V gene (reference sequence). After removal of 0 bases from V and 7 bases from J, the junction contained 6 bases not matched to a gene. This CDR3 contains 16 residues. The CDR3 region is CASSLEGLAGGMEQYF. CDR3 nucleotides: TGTGCCAGCAGCTTGGAAGGACTAGCGGGGGGCATGGAGCAGTACTTC. Variable domain in full (rest from reference TRBV5-5 and TRBJ2-7): DAGVTQSPTHLIKTRGQQVTLRCSPISGHKSVSWYQQVLGQGPQFIFQYYEKEERGRGNFPDRFSARQFPNYSSELNVNALLLGDSALYLCASSLEGLAGGMEQYFGPGTRLTVT.

In this sample, this clonotype turned up a few times. This could be a read error, since a much larger clone is one nucleotide away. The V and J genes are TRBV20-1 and TRBJ1-6, with D possibly matching TRBD1 (6 bases). The CDR3 consists of 16 residues. From germline, CDR1 is DFQATT and CDR2 SNEGSKA (reference sequence). CDR3 nucleotides: TGCAGTGCCCCTGCGGTTACGGGGCCAGGGGATTCACACCTCCACTTT. Protein product: CSAPAVTGPGDSHLHF.

This clonotype was counted ten times or more. This sequence joins TRBV20-1 and TRBJ2-3; unclear D gene. CDR1 and CDR2 from the germline V gene are DFQATT and SNEGSKA (reference sequence). The V end lost 0 bases, the J end lost 1 base, and 11 bases lay between the germline ends. CDR3 length: 15 residues. The CDR3, as DNA: TGCAGTGCTAGAGATTATAGGAGTGGCACAGATACGCAGTATTTT. Translating it yields CSARDYRSGTDTQYF.

This clonotype was observed many times. The rearrangement joins TRBV5-5 to TRBJ2-5; 9 bases agree with TRBD1. V lost 3 bases, J lost 2 bases, and 5 bases stayed unmatched. Germline V CDR1 and CDR2: SGHKS, YYEKEE (reference sequence). The CDR3 is made up of 15 amino acids. CDR3 residues: CASSSHRGPQETQYF. CDR3 DNA: TGTGCCAGCAGCTCCCACAGGGGGCCTCAAGAGACCCAGTACTTC.

This clonotype was recorded many times. This chain connects TRBV20-1 to TRBJ1-5; D might be TRBD1 (6 bases). Germline-derived CDR1 and CDR2 are DFQATT and SNEGSKA (reference sequence). V was pared by 4 bases and J by 3 bases, with 10 bases between. The CDR3 extends over 13 amino acids. This CDR3 is CSANTGTNQPQHF. CDR3 bases: TGCAGTGCTAATACAGGGACCAATCAGCCCCAGCATTTT.

This clonotype was observed many times. The chain recombines TRBV11-2 with TRBJ2-7; 10 positions agree with TRBD2. With V trimmed by 5 bases and J by 2 bases, 9 bases remained unmatched. Germline CDR1 and CDR2: SGHAT and FQNNGV. The CDR3 contains 16 residues. The DNA of the CDR3 is TGTGCCAGCAGCACCCGTATTAGCGGGAGGCCCTACGAGCAGTACTTC. Translating it yields CASSTRISGRPYEQYF.

Regarding this clonotype: A single base separates this from a much larger clone, so it may be a read error. The J gene is TRBJ2-7, the V gene TRBV20-1; D uncertain. CDR3 length: 13 residues. CDR1 and CDR2 from the germline V gene are DFQATT and SNEGSKA (reference sequence). The CDR3 loop reads CSARGLSSYEKYF. The CDR3 bases are TGCAGTGCTAGAGGACTCAGCTCCTACGAGAAGTACTTC.

The chain joins TRBV7-6 to TRBJ2-5, with D tentatively TRBD2 (5 bases). V was trimmed by 3 bases and J by 5 bases, leaving 16 bases between them. The CDR3 runs to 15 residues. Looked up from germline, CDR1 is SGHVS and CDR2 is FNYEAQ. The CDR3 sequence is CASSFGLRSWETQYF. The CDR3 DNA sequence: TGTGCCAGCAGCTTCGGACTGCGGTCCTGGGAGACCCAGTACTTC.

This clonotype was seen ten or more times. V gene TRBV25-1 combines with J gene TRBJ2-1; TRBD1 matches 7 bases. Trimming cost V 4 bases and J 6 bases; bases outside gene matches: 3. This CDR3 is built from 13 residues. In germline, CDR1 is MGHDK, CDR2 SYGVNS. The CDR3 loop reads CASSGQGSNEQFF. The CDR3 DNA sequence: TGTGCCAGCAGTGGACAGGGTAGCAATGAGCAGTTCTTC. The full variable domain, its missing parts supplied by reference TRBV25-1 and TRBJ2-1, is EADIYQTPRYLVIGTGKKITLECSQTMGHDKMYWYQQDPGMELHLIHYSYGVNSTEKGDLSSESTVSRIRTEHFPLTLESARPSHTSQYLCASSGQGSNEQFFGPGTRLTVL.

This clonotype was counted at least ten times. The V gene is TRBV7-2, the J gene TRBJ1-1; 7 bases are a match to TRBD1. There are 13 residues in the CDR3. The junction had 4 bases not matched to a gene; V was cut back by 5 bases and J by 4 bases. The germline gives CDR1 SGHTA, CDR2 FQGNSA. The DNA of the CDR3 is TGTGCCAGCAGCCCCCGGGACAGCACTGAAGCTTTCTTT. Translation: CASSPRDSTEAFF.

In this sample, this clonotype turned up many times. This rearrangement joins TRBV20-1 to TRBJ2-1; 9 bases are shared with TRBD1. The CDR3 has 15 residues. Germline CDR1 reads DFQATT; CDR2 reads SNEGSKA (reference sequence). V was pared by 3 bases and J by 3 bases, with 6 bases of the junction left unmatched. The CDR3 sequence is CSARAGTGIYNEQFF. The CDR3 coding sequence is TGCAGTGCTAGGGCCGGGACAGGGATCTACAATGAGCAGTTCTTC.

The chain is built from TRBV5-4 and TRBJ2-3, with D hard to call. Germline CDR1 SGHNT, CDR2 YYREEE (reference sequence). CDR3 length: 12 amino acids. Between the trimmed V and J ends, which lost 3 bases and 2 bases, there was a span of 4 bases. In DNA, the CDR3 is TGTGCCAGCAGCTCACACACAGATACGCAGTATTTT. Translating gives CASSSHTDTQYF.

This clonotype was counted at least ten times. The chain recombines TRBV20-1 with TRBJ1-2, with TRBD1 as a possible D gene (5 bases). V was clipped by 4 bases and J by 4 bases, with 7 bases between them. There are 11 residues in the CDR3. Germline V gives CDR1 DFQATT, CDR2 SNEGSKA (reference sequence). In DNA, the CDR3 is TGCAGTGCTACGGACATCTATGGCTACACCTTC. Translation gives CSATDIYGYTF.

This clonotype was seen repeatedly, ten times or more. This rearrangement joins TRBV28 to TRBJ1-1; D remains unclear. Germline V CDR1 and CDR2: MDHEN, SYDVKM. The CDR3 has 14 residues. The germline V and J ends were trimmed by 3 bases and 1 base, with 9 bases remaining between them. The CDR3 protein is CASSLRRGNTEAFF. In DNA form, the CDR3 reads TGTGCCAGCAGTTTGAGACGGGGGAACACTGAAGCTTTCTTT.

Many counts were recorded for this clonotype. The chain joins TRBV7-8 to TRBJ1-6; no definite D call. Trimming took 2 bases from V and 5 from J, leaving 13 bases between them. The CDR3 length is 16 residues. Germline assignment: CDR1 SGHVS and CDR2 FQNEAQ. In nucleotides, the CDR3 is TGTGCCAGCAGCTTAATGCAGTTAGTGAATAATTCACCCCTCCACTTT. Its translation is CASSLMQLVNNSPLHF.

Only a few counts were recorded for this clonotype. This may come from a read error, since a much larger clone is one base off. V usage is TRBV4-1 and J usage is TRBJ2-3; D is possibly TRBD2 (5 bases). Trimming took 3 bases from V and 1 from J, leaving 17 bases between them. Germline V CDR1 and CDR2: MGHRA, YSYEKL. The CDR3 length is 17 residues. CDR3 sequence reads: CASSQAIEGARTDTQYF. The CDR3 region has the DNA TGCGCCAGCAGCCAGGCGATAGAGGGAGCCCGCACAGATACGCAGTATTTT.

In its sample, this clonotype was seen many times. The chain couples TRBV5-1 to TRBJ2-5; D might be TRBD2 (6 bases). The CDR3 length is 13 residues. The germline V gene has CDR1 SGHRS and CDR2 YFSETQ. The V and J ends lost 0 bases and 5 bases respectively, with 8 bases between them. The CDR3 sequence is CASSLAGGETQYF. Here the CDR3 DNA reads TGCGCCAGCAGCTTGGCCGGAGGGGAGACCCAGTACTTC.

At least ten counts were recorded for this clonotype. The chain is built from TRBV20-1 and TRBJ1-1, with 7 bases fitting TRBD1. The CDR3 has 15 amino acids. Germline V gene data show CDR1 as DFQATT and CDR2 as SNEGSKA (reference sequence). V shed 1 base, J shed 3 bases, and the junction held 8 bases outside the gene matches. The chain's CDR3 is CSARGLRQGDTEAFF. The DNA of the CDR3 is TGCAGTGCTAGAGGACTTAGACAGGGCGACACTGAAGCTTTCTTT.

The table lists this clonotype with many counts. The chain links TRBV4-3 to TRBJ2-2; 8 bases match TRBD2. CDR3 length: 16 residues. In germline, CDR1 is LGHNA, CDR2 YSLEER. V was pared by 0 bases and J by 5 bases, with 5 bases of the junction left unmatched. CDR3 in amino acids: CASSQDPGGLTGELFF. The CDR3 nucleotides are TGCGCCAGCAGCCAAGATCCGGGGGGGCTTACCGGGGAGCTGTTTTTT.

This clonotype was counted at least ten times. The chain is built from TRBV15 and TRBJ2-6; D tentatively fits TRBD1 or TRBD2 (6 bases each). Germline lookup yields CDR1 LNHNV and CDR2 YYDKDF (reference sequence). The CDR3 totals 18 residues. V was pared by 3 bases and J by 1 base, with 16 bases between. This CDR3 reads CATSRGGTSDSGANVLTF. The CDR3 region has the DNA TGTGCCACCAGCAGGGGCGGGACATCTGATTCTGGGGCCAACGTCCTGACTTTC.

This clonotype was seen at least ten times. The chain links TRBV28 to TRBJ2-2, with D uncertain. The CDR3 consists of 12 residues. CDR1 is MDHEN and CDR2 is SYDVKM in the germline V gene. The V gene lost 5 bases and the J gene lost 3 bases, with 4 bases spanning the gap. In DNA, the CDR3 is TGTGCCAGCAGTATTTACACCGGGGAGCTGTTTTTT. Its protein product is CASSIYTGELFF.

This clonotype was observed many times. The chain combines TRBV28 with TRBJ2-1, with D perhaps TRBD1 (5 bases). The CDR3 sequence is 14 residues long. Looked up from germline, CDR1 is MDHEN and CDR2 is SYDVKM. The germline V and J ends were trimmed by 2 bases and 9 bases, with 14 bases remaining between them. CDR3 protein: CASSLPYWGAEQFF. CDR3 sequence (DNA): TGTGCCAGCAGTTTACCCTATTGGGGCGCTGAGCAGTTCTTC. The full variable domain, completed using reference TRBV28 and TRBJ2-1, is DVKVTQSSRYLVKRTGEKVFLECVQDMDHENMFWYRQDPGLGLRLIYFSYDVKMKEKGDIPEGYSVSREKKERFSLILESASTNQTSMYLCASSLPYWGAEQFFGPGTRLTVL.

This clonotype has just a few counts. Being one base from a much bigger clone, this may be a read error. This rearrangement joins TRBV5-1 to TRBJ2-7; 10 nucleotides align to TRBD1. The CDR3 extends over 13 amino acids. Germline V gene data show CDR1 as SGHRS and CDR2 as YFSETQ. J lost 8 bases, V lost 3 bases, and 5 bases had no gene match. The CDR3 coding sequence is TGCGCCAGCAGCTGGACAGGGGGAGGCAAGCAGTACTTC. Its translation: CASSWTGGGKQYF. The complete variable domain, with remaining parts taken from reference TRBV5-1 and TRBJ2-7, reads KAGVTQTPRYLIKTRGQQVTLSCSPISGHRSVSWYQQTPGQGLQFLFEYFSETQRNKGNFPGRFSGRQFSNSRSEMNVSTLELGDSALYLCASSWTGGGKQYFGPGTRLTVT.

This clonotype occurred many times. The CDR3: CSALTGRRETQYF. The CDR3 region has the DNA TGCAGTGCCCTGACGGGGAGGCGGGAGACCCAGTACTTC. This sequence joins TRBV20-1 and TRBJ2-5; a weak D match, TRBD2 (6 bases). Germline CDR1 reads DFQATT; CDR2 reads SNEGSKA (reference sequence). The CDR3 has 13 amino acids. V shed 6 bases and J shed 5 bases, with 16 bases lying between them.

This clonotype was recorded many times. The gene calls are TRBV20-1 and TRBJ2-7; no reliable D call. There are 11 residues in the CDR3. V lost 3 bases to trimming and J lost 4 bases, with 7 bases between them. The germline CDR1 and CDR2 sequences are DFQATT and SNEGSKA (reference sequence). Here the CDR3 DNA reads TGCAGTGCTAGGGCTCCTTACGAGCAGTACTTC. The encoded protein is CSARAPYEQYF.

In this sample, this clonotype turned up many times. The chain is built from TRBV7-9 and TRBJ2-1, with 8 bases aligning to TRBD1. Germline trimming cut 0 bases from V and 6 bases from J; bases unmatched to any gene: 7. Germline V gene data show CDR1 as SEHNR and CDR2 as FQNEAQ (reference sequence). The CDR3 is 16 amino acids. CDR3 in amino acids: CASSLATGGYGNEQFF. CDR3 bases: TGTGCCAGCAGCTTAGCTACAGGGGGTTACGGCAATGAGCAGTTCTTC.

This clonotype was detected many times. The J gene is TRBJ2-5, the V gene TRBV10-3; TRBD2 aligns across 8 bases. Germline V gene lookup returns CDR1 ENHRY and CDR2 SYGVKD. The CDR3 is 12 residues long. V lost 7 bases and J lost 4; bases outside the gene matches: 2. CDR3 sequence: CAIKGTRETQYF. The CDR3 nucleotides are TGTGCCATCAAAGGGACTAGAGAGACCCAGTACTTC.

This clonotype has at least ten counts. The rearrangement joins TRBV28 to TRBJ2-7; 7 bases fit TRBD1. The CDR3 is 14 amino acids. The germline CDR1 and CDR2 sequences are MDHEN and SYDVKM. V lost 7 bases, J lost 3 bases, and 9 bases stayed unmatched. The CDR3 is CASTLQGFSYEQYF. In DNA form, the CDR3 reads TGTGCCAGCACCCTACAGGGGTTTAGCTACGAGCAGTACTTC.

This clonotype was observed many times. The V gene is TRBV5-5, the J gene TRBJ1-2; D uncertain. The CDR3 contains 13 residues. Germline V gene lookup returns CDR1 SGHKS and CDR2 YYEKEE (reference sequence). Trimming shortened V by 0 bases and J by 8 bases, and 11 bases separated the two germline ends. The CDR3 DNA is TGTGCCAGCAGCTTGGAGGGCAACCAAGGCTACACCTTC. It translates to CASSLEGNQGYTF.